One sample yielded the 26 T cell receptor beta chains listed below, sequenced in a study of cytomegalovirus exposure and HLA in healthy donors. PCR employed 60 Vbeta and 13 Jbeta primers. Data came from immunoSEQ multiplex PCR; TCRdb stores just in-frame clones and leaves some out. The sample consists of about 160,000 clones, roughly 76% of them appearing once. Sequences were obtained from PBMCs. The receptors shown here come from a man in his sixties in good health and CMV-seronegative.

A single count supports this clone. The V gene is TRBV6-6, the J gene TRBJ2-7; weak D call: TRBD1 (5 bases). Germline lookup yields CDR1 MNHNY and CDR2 SVGAGI (reference sequence). The V gene lost 2 bases and the J gene lost 5 bases, with 7 bases spanning the gap. This CDR3 spans 12 amino acids. CDR3 bases: TGTGCCAGCAGTTACAAAGGGGACGAGCAGTACTTC. Translating gives CASSYKGDEQYF.

The rearrangement joins TRBV27 to TRBJ1-1; D remains unclear. The V and J ends lost 6 bases and 3 bases respectively, with 11 bases between them. The CDR3 has 13 residues. Germline-derived CDR1 and CDR2 are MNHEY and SMNVEV (reference sequence). CDR3 residues: CASRSPLYTEAFF. The CDR3 bases are TGTGCCAGCAGGAGCCCCTTATACACTGAAGCTTTCTTT.

Only a few counts were recorded for this clone. This rearrangement joins TRBV5-1 to TRBJ2-7; 10 nucleotides line up with TRBD1. The CDR3 spans 15 residues. V lost 4 bases to trimming and J lost 3 bases; unmatched junction nucleotides: 7. Germline CDR1 is SGHRS and CDR2 is YFSETQ. In DNA form, the CDR3 reads TGCGCCAGCAGCCCGGCCGGGACAGGGGTCTACGAGCAGTACTTC. This encodes CASSPAGTGVYEQYF.

The rearrangement links TRBV5-1 to TRBJ2-7, with 10 bases fitting TRBD2. This CDR3 has 15 residues. From germline, CDR1 is SGHRS and CDR2 YFSETQ. Unmatched junction bases numbered 8, after V lost 4 bases and J lost 4 bases. The CDR3 DNA follows: TGCGCCAGCAGCCCCCTAGCGGGGGCCGTTTACGAGCAGTACTTC. This sequence encodes CASSPLAGAVYEQYF.

The chain links TRBV5-6 to TRBJ2-7; 10 nucleotides align to TRBD1. This CDR3 has 16 amino acids. Unmatched junction bases numbered 13, after V lost 5 bases and J lost 5 bases. CDR1 is SGHDT, CDR2 YYEEEE, per germline. The CDR3 here is CASSPVPGQGIHEQYF. The CDR3 DNA sequence: TGTGCCAGCAGTCCTGTCCCGGGACAGGGGATCCACGAGCAGTACTTC. Full variable domain (rest looked up from reference TRBV5-6 and TRBJ2-7): DAGVTQSPTHLIKTRGQQVTLRCSPKSGHDTVSWYQQALGQGPQFIFQYYEEEERQRGNFPDRFSGHQFPNYSSELNVNALLLGDSALYLCASSPVPGQGIHEQYFGPGTRLTVT.

V and J are TRBV28 and TRBJ1-2, with 9 bases identical to TRBD1. The germline V gene has CDR1 MDHEN and CDR2 SYDVKM. The V segment lost 6 bases and the J segment 4 bases; nucleotides outside the gene matches: 12. The CDR3 spans 16 residues. CDR3 loop: CASRRPGQGRGYGYTF. CDR3 DNA: TGTGCCAGCAGACGACCGGGACAGGGACGCGGCTATGGCTACACCTTC.

With regard to this clone: This sample also contains other DNA sequences that code for the same CDR3. The rearrangement links TRBV7-7 to TRBJ2-5; TRBD1 is a possible D gene (5 bases). The V gene's germline CDR1 is SSHAT and CDR2 FNYEAQ (reference sequence). Trimming removed 0 bases at V and 5 bases at J, with 7 bases between. This CDR3 has 13 amino acids. CDR3: CASSLAGAETQYF. CDR3 nucleotide sequence: TGTGCCAGCAGCTTAGCAGGGGCCGAGACCCAGTACTTC.

V and J are TRBV18 and TRBJ2-2; TRBD1 aligns across 7 bases. CDR1 is KGHSH and CDR2 is LQKENI in the germline V gene. The CDR3 sequence is 15 residues long. With 2 bases clipped from V and 2 bases from J, the junction kept 2 bases outside the gene matches. The CDR3 loop reads CASSPGQENTGELFF. The CDR3, as DNA: TGTGCCAGCTCACCAGGACAGGAAAACACCGGGGAGCTGTTTTTT.

The gene calls are TRBV7-8 and TRBJ2-5, with D perhaps matching TRBD2 (7 bases). The length of the CDR3 is 11 residues. Germline-derived CDR1 and CDR2 are SGHVS and FQNEAQ. V lost 5 bases and J 11 bases, leaving 12 bases between the germline ends. CDR3 protein: CASSGGAWQYF. For the CDR3, the DNA is TGTGCCAGCAGCGGGGGGGCCTGGCAGTACTTC.

The J gene is TRBJ2-4, the V gene TRBV9, with unresolved D. V lost 0 bases and J lost 0, with 13 bases in between. In germline, CDR1 is SGDLS, CDR2 YYNGEE. The CDR3 is made up of 17 amino acids. CDR3 loop: CASSVVTFGLAKNIQYF. The DNA for the CDR3 is TGTGCCAGCAGCGTAGTGACTTTTGGATTAGCCAAAAACATTCAGTACTTC.

The chain is built from TRBV18 and TRBJ1-2; 7 nucleotides match TRBD1. Trimming at V came to 4 bases and at J to 2 bases, leaving 10 bases not matched to a gene. Germline V lookup: CDR1 KGHSH, CDR2 LQKENI. This CDR3 region has 16 residues. The CDR3 loop is CASSRGSGQANYGYTF. In DNA, the CDR3 is TGTGCCAGCTCACGAGGGTCAGGACAGGCGAACTATGGCTACACCTTC.

There are a few counts of this clone. This chain uses TRBV6-6 with TRBJ2-1; 7 bases are a match to TRBD2. CDR1 MNHNY and CDR2 SVGAGI come from the germline V gene (reference sequence). This CDR3 comprises 14 residues. Germline trimming cut 2 bases from V and 5 bases from J; bases unmatched to any gene: 3. The CDR3 here is CASSYTGLNNEQFF. As DNA, the CDR3 is TGTGCCAGCAGTTACACGGGACTAAACAATGAGCAGTTCTTC.

The chain joins TRBV11-2 to TRBJ2-7; D is perhaps TRBD2 (5 bases). V lost 1 base to trimming and J lost 4 bases, with 14 bases between them. Germline V lookup: CDR1 SGHAT, CDR2 FQNNGV. The CDR3 loop spans 15 amino acids. The CDR3 spells CASSLGAVRGYEQYF. The DNA for the CDR3 is TGTGCCAGCAGCTTAGGGGCGGTCCGGGGATACGAGCAGTACTTC.

The rearrangement links TRBV2 to TRBJ2-5, with D perhaps TRBD2 (6 bases). The tail of the sequence fits TRBJ2-7 better, so the J call may be wrong. Germline loops: CDR1 SNHLY, CDR2 FYNNEI. This CDR3 is 17 amino acids long. CDR3: CASALTPGGTPSYEQYF. CDR3 DNA sequence: TGTGCCAGCGCGCTAACCCCGGGCGGGACGCCATCGTACGAGCAGTACTTC.

This clone was detected only a few times. The chain uses TRBV4-3 and TRBJ1-4; 9 nucleotides line up with TRBD1. Germline V gene lookup returns CDR1 LGHNA and CDR2 YSLEER. The CDR3 is 15 residues long. Germline trimming cut 0 bases from V and 8 bases from J; bases unmatched to any gene: 4. The DNA for the CDR3 is TGCGCCAGCAGCCAAGAGGGACAGGGAGGGGAAAAACTGTTTTTT. Protein sequence: CASSQEGQGGEKLFF.

J is TRBJ2-7 and V is TRBV4-3; D possibly corresponds to TRBD1 (7 bases). The germline V gene encodes CDR1 LGHNA and CDR2 YSLEER. The CDR3 spans 14 residues. Trimming left V 4 bases short and J 2 bases short, with 12 bases between. CDR3 in amino acids: CASSPGDRAYEQYF. The CDR3 DNA sequence: TGCGCCAGCAGCCCGGGGGACAGAGCCTACGAGCAGTACTTC.

The chain has TRBV5-1 and TRBJ2-2; weak D call: TRBD1 (6 bases). Trimming took off 2 bases at V and 4 bases at J, with 9 bases between the two ends. This CDR3 has 14 amino acids. CDR1 is SGHRS and CDR2 is YFSETQ in the germline V gene. The DNA of the CDR3 is TGCGCCAGCAGCTTAAACAGGGCCACCGGGGAGCTGTTTTTT. It encodes CASSLNRATGELFF.

The chain employs TRBV7-2 and TRBJ2-2, with 11 bases fitting TRBD2. The CDR3 length is 16 residues. The ends lost 1 base at V and 7 bases at J; junction bases unmatched: 5. The germline V gene encodes CDR1 SGHTA and CDR2 FQGNSA. CDR3 region: CASSLELAGAGGELFF. The CDR3, as DNA: TGTGCCAGCAGCTTAGAACTAGCGGGAGCGGGCGGGGAGCTGTTTTTT.

The chain carries TRBV19 and TRBJ2-7; D possibly corresponds to TRBD2 (5 bases). The CDR3 has 15 amino acids. Between the trimmed V and J ends, which lost 0 bases and 0 bases, there was a span of 9 bases. Germline values: CDR1 LNHDA, CDR2 SQIVND (reference sequence). The chain's CDR3 is CASSIDLSGSYEQYF. The CDR3 coding sequence is TGTGCCAGTAGTATAGATCTAAGCGGCTCCTACGAGCAGTACTTC.

This clone was counted a single time. The J gene is TRBJ1-5, the V gene TRBV10-3; TRBD1 agrees at 7 bases. The length of the CDR3 is 14 residues. The trim removed 2 bases at V and 6 bases at J, leaving 4 bases unmatched. Germline CDR1 is ENHRY and CDR2 is SYGVKD. The CDR3 region has the DNA TGTGCCATCAGTGAGGACAGGGTGATTCAGCCCCAGCATTTT. It is translated as CAISEDRVIQPQHF.

The V and J genes are TRBV18 and TRBJ2-2, with 8 bases matching TRBD2. After removal of 0 bases from V and 6 bases from J, the junction contained 9 bases not matched to a gene. CDR1 and CDR2 (germline): KGHSH, LQKENI. The CDR3 covers 17 residues. CDR3 sequence: CASSPPGSGSVSGELFF. The CDR3 nucleotides read TGTGCCAGCTCACCACCGGGAAGCGGGAGTGTATCCGGGGAGCTGTTTTTT.

V usage is TRBV18 and J usage is TRBJ1-3; 7 bases align to TRBD1. Germline CDR1 KGHSH, CDR2 LQKENI. Losses at the gene ends were 4 bases for V and 2 bases for J; bases not matched to a gene: 2. The CDR3 runs to 14 residues. CDR3 region: CASSQGTAGNTIYF. DNA for the CDR3: TGTGCCAGCTCACAAGGGACAGCTGGAAACACCATATATTTT.

This rearrangement joins TRBV5-5 to TRBJ2-7, with 7 bases matching TRBD2. Per the germline V gene, CDR1 is SGHKS and CDR2 is YYEKEE (reference sequence). Germline trimming cut 4 bases from V and 5 bases from J; bases unmatched to any gene: 6. The CDR3 has 13 amino acids. The CDR3 reads CASSPGGGDEQYF. As DNA, the CDR3 is TGTGCCAGCAGCCCGGGGGGTGGTGACGAGCAGTACTTC.

The V call is TRBV19, the J call TRBJ1-2; 10 nucleotides line up with TRBD1. The CDR3 contains 17 residues. Germline assignment: CDR1 LNHDA and CDR2 SQIVND (reference sequence). V trimming: 3 bases; J trimming: 3 bases; junction bases outside the gene matches: 10. The CDR3 region has the DNA TGTGCCAGTAGTATCGGGACAGGGGTGATGGTGGACTATGGCTACACCTTC. Encoded protein: CASSIGTGVMVDYGYTF.

This chain joins TRBV27 and TRBJ1-1; D is ambiguous. The CDR3 runs 12 residues. Germline assignment: CDR1 MNHEY and CDR2 SMNVEV (reference sequence). Trimming cost V 8 bases and J 4 bases, with 11 bases left between them. DNA for the CDR3: TGTGCCAGCGGAAGAACGGGCACTGAAGCTTTCTTT. This codes for CASGRTGTEAFF.

The chain uses TRBV12-5 and TRBJ1-1; 7 nucleotides line up with TRBD1. This CDR3 region has 14 residues. V lost 7 bases to trimming and J lost 4 bases; unmatched junction nucleotides: 9. Germline V gene sequence: CDR1 LGHNT, CDR2 FRNRAP. CDR3 nucleotides: TGTGCTAGTGCCCGAGACAGGGATAGCACTGAAGCTTTCTTT. Its translation is CASARDRDSTEAFF.